This T cell receptor (beta chain) was documented in a study of graft-versus-host responses after intestinal transplantation. Concerning this clone itself: Its antigen is as yet unknown.

General observations from the study: Individuals carrying graft-donor T cell macrochimerism showed high graft-versus-host to host-versus-graft clonal ratios in allografts.

The assay was immunoSEQ multiplex PCR, and TCRdb's table has in-frame clones only and misses some. The sample contains approximately 99,000 clones, 91% of which appear only once. Deletions cut 0 bases from V and 4 bases from J, with 7 bases between. Germline V gene sequence: CDR1 LGHNA, CDR2 YNFKEQ. CDR3 length: 15 residues. The starting material was unstimulated CD4+ T cells sorted from spleen or lymph node cells, obtained before transplant. The chain is built from TRBV4-2 and TRBJ1-6; TRBD1 is a possible D gene (5 bases). The sequence was collected from a human donor who was the organ donor for an intestinal transplant. The CDR3 sequence is CASSQDRQYNSPLHF. The CDR3, as DNA: TGTGCCAGCAGCCAAGATAGACAGTATAATTCACCCCTCCACTTT.